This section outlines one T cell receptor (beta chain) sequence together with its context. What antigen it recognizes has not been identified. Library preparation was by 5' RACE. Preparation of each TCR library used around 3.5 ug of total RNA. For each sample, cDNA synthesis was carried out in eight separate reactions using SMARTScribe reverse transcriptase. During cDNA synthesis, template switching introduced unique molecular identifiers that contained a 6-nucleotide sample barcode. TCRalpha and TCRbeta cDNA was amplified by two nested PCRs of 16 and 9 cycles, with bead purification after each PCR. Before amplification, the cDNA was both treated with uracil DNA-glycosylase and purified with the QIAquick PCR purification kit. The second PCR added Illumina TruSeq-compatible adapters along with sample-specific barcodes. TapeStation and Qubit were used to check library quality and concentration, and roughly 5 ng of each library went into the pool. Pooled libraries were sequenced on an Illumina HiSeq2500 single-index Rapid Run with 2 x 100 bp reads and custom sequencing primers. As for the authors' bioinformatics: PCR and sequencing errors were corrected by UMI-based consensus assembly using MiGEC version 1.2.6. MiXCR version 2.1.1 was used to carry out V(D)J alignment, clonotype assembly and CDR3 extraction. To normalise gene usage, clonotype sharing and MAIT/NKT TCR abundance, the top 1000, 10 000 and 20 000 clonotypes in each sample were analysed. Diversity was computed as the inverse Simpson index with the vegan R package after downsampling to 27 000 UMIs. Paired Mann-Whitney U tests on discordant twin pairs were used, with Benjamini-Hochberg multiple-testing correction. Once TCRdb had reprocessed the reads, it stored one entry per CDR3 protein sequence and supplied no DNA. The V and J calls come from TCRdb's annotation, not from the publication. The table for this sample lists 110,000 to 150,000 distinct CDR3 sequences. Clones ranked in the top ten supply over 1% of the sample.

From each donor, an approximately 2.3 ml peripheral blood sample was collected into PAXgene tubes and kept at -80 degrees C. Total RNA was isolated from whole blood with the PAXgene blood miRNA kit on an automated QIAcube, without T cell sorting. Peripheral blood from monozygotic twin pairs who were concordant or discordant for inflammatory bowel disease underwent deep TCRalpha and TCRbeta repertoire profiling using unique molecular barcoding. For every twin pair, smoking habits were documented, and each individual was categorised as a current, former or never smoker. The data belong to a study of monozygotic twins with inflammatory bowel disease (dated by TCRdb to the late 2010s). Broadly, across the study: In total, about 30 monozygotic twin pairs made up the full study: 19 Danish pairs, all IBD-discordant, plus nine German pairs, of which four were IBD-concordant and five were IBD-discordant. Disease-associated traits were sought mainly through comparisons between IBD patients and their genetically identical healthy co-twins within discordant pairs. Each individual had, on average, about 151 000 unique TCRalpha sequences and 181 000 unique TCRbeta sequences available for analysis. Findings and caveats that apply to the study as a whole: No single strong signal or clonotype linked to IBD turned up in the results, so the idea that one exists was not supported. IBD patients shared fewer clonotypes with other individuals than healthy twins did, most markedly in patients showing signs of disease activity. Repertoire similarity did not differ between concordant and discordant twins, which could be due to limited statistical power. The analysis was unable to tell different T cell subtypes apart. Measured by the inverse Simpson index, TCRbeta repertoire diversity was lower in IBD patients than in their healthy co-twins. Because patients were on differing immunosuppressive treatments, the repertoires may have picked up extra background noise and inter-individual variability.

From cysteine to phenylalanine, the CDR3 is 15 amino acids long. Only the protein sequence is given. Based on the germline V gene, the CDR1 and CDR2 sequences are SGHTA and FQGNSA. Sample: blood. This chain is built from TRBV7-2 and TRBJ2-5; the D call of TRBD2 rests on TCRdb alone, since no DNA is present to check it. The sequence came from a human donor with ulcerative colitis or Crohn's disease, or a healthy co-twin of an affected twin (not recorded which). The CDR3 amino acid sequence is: CASSLGAGLQETQYF.